This T cell receptor (beta chain) was captured in a study of control samples from healthy donors and cancer patients. From germline, CDR1 is SGHTA and CDR2 FQGNSA. Trimming removed 4 bases at V and 3 bases at J, with 12 bases between. The CDR3 length is 14 residues. Generated by immunoSEQ multiplex PCR, the TCRdb table keeps only in-frame clones and is missing some. Of about 89,000 clones in the sample, 70% to 90% are singletons; the top ten hold about 2.1%. This clonotype was sampled from a woman between 35 and 50 years old in good health. Sequencing was done on a sample of blood. The rearrangement uses TRBV7-2 and TRBJ1-1, with D possibly matching TRBD1 (5 bases). This chain's CDR3 is CASSSSGFDTEAFF. CDR3 nucleotide sequence: TGTGCCAGCAGCTCGTCAGGGTTTGACACTGAAGCTTTCTTT.